Below are 25 T cell receptor beta chains sequenced from a single sample in a study of OX40 agonist ivuxolimab in advanced cancers. To prepare the library, the immunoSEQ multiplex PCR assay was applied. TCRdb retrieved this table from immuneACCESS and kept in-frame rearrangements only. Not all clones are present; in checked studies, unresolved V genes account for under half, and no reason is known for the remainder. This sample holds tens of thousands of clones; around 89% were observed only once. The leading ten clones occupy roughly 31% of the sample. This specimen consisted of CD4+ or CD8+ T cells sorted from blood, obtained in a trial of the OX40 agonist ivuxolimab. These receptors all stem from an adult with an advanced solid tumor such as melanoma, head and neck, liver or kidney cancer.

There are a few counts of this clone. V and J are TRBV5-1 and TRBJ2-7; TRBD1 matches 10 bases. Germline CDR1 is SGHRS and CDR2 is YFSETQ. J gave up 2 bases and V 3 bases, and 2 bases lay outside the gene matches. The CDR3 totals 14 residues. This CDR3 reads CASSYGQGAYEQYF. The CDR3 DNA is TGCGCCAGCAGCTATGGACAGGGGGCCTACGAGCAGTACTTC.

CDR3: CASSWTSGSTGELFF. The CDR3 nucleotides read TGTGCCAGCAGCTGGACTAGCGGGAGCACCGGGGAGCTGTTTTTT. The rearrangement uses TRBV6-5 and TRBJ2-2; TRBD2 matches 13 bases. Germline CDR1 and CDR2: MNHEY and SVGAGI. The CDR3 totals 15 residues. V lost 6 bases and J lost 4; bases outside the gene matches: 2.

V usage is TRBV6-5 and J usage is TRBJ2-7; D may be TRBD1 (5 bases). V lost 5 bases and J 3 bases, leaving 11 bases between the germline ends. Germline values: CDR1 MNHEY, CDR2 SVGAGI. The CDR3 spans 13 residues. CDR3 sequence reads: CASSEWGNYEQYF. The CDR3 coding sequence is TGTGCCAGCAGTGAATGGGGCAACTACGAGCAGTACTTC.

This clone was observed once. J is TRBJ2-1 and V is TRBV19, with 8 bases identical to TRBD2. The V segment lost 4 bases and the J segment 4 bases; nucleotides outside the gene matches: 3. CDR1 LNHDA and CDR2 SQIVND come from the germline V gene (reference sequence). The length of the CDR3 is 14 residues. The CDR3: CASSTRGGYNEQFF. The CDR3 nucleotides are TGTGCCAGTAGTACCCGGGGGGGATACAATGAGCAGTTCTTC.

The chain has TRBV19 and TRBJ2-7; possible D gene TRBD2, 6 bases. CDR1 and CDR2 from the germline V gene are LNHDA and SQIVND (reference sequence). The CDR3 contains 17 residues. Deletions cut 5 bases from V and 4 bases from J, with 24 bases between. The CDR3 region is CASSLWGETSVEYEQYF. The CDR3 region has the DNA TGTGCCAGTAGTCTTTGGGGGGAGACCTCAGTAGAATACGAGCAGTACTTC.

This sequence joins TRBV19 and TRBJ1-2, with D perhaps TRBD1 (5 bases). V was clipped by 4 bases and J by 5 bases, with 23 bases between them. Germline CDR1 and CDR2: LNHDA and SQIVND (reference sequence). The CDR3 has 17 residues. Here the CDR3 DNA reads TGTGCCAGTAGTAACCCTGCTCTTCGGGACGGTATATATGGCTACACCTTC. Its translation is CASSNPALRDGIYGYTF. Supplemented by reference TRBV19 and TRBJ1-2, the full variable domain reads DGGITQSPKYLFRKEGQNVTLSCEQNLNHDAMYWYRQDPGQGLRLIYYSQIVNDFQKGDIAEGYSVSREKKESFPLTVTSAQKNPTAFYLCASSNPALRDGIYGYTFGSGTRLTVV.

The J gene is TRBJ2-1, the V gene TRBV19, with 8 positions matching TRBD2. Germline V lookup: CDR1 LNHDA, CDR2 SQIVND (reference sequence). The CDR3 is 15 amino acids. The J segment lost 0 bases and the V segment lost 7 bases, leaving 5 bases of the junction unmatched. The CDR3 DNA sequence: TGTGCCAGTAACTTAGCGGGGAGCTCCTACAATGAGCAGTTCTTC. It yields the protein CASNLAGSSYNEQFF.

The chain carries TRBV7-9 and TRBJ2-6; no clear D. Germline V CDR1 and CDR2: SEHNR, FQNEAQ (reference sequence). This CDR3 has 13 residues. Trimming shortened V by 9 bases and J by 0 bases, and 6 bases separated the two germline ends. The CDR3 loop is CASGDSGANVLTF. Written as DNA, the CDR3 is TGTGCCAGTGGGGACTCTGGGGCCAACGTCCTGACTTTC.

The chain has TRBV7-9 and TRBJ2-3; 8 bases map to TRBD1. V lost 5 bases, J lost 2 bases, and 9 bases stayed unmatched. CDR1 is SEHNR, CDR2 FQNEAQ, per germline (reference sequence). The CDR3 totals 16 residues. CDR3 in DNA: TGTGCCAGCAGCGTTGTACCGGGACAGGACACAGATACGCAGTATTTT. This translates into CASSVVPGQDTDTQYF.

This clone has just a few counts. This chain links TRBV7-9 with TRBJ1-2; D possibly corresponds to TRBD1 (5 bases). CDR3 length equals 14 residues. Germline CDR1 reads SEHNR; CDR2 reads FQNEAQ (reference sequence). V dropped 3 bases and J dropped 4 bases, with 12 bases sitting between them. In DNA, the CDR3 is TGTGCCAGCAGCTTCTTTGACAGCAGCTATGGCTACACCTTC. Protein product: CASSFFDSSYGYTF.

This clone was detected only once. The chain links TRBV6-5 to TRBJ1-5; possibly TRBD1 for D (6 bases). The V end lost 5 bases, the J end lost 4 bases, and 9 bases lay between the germline ends. This CDR3 has 13 residues. The germline CDR1 and CDR2 sequences are MNHEY and SVGAGI. Here the CDR3 DNA reads TGTGCCAGCAGTGGGAGGGGGAATCAGCCCCAGCATTTT. Protein sequence: CASSGRGNQPQHF.

The chain uses TRBV7-8 and TRBJ1-5; the match to TRBD1 covers 8 bases. Losses at the gene ends were 2 bases for V and 7 bases for J; bases not matched to a gene: 4. The CDR3 is made up of 14 amino acids. Germline lookup yields CDR1 SGHVS and CDR2 FQNEAQ. The CDR3 reads CASSLQGAMQPQHF. In nucleotides, the CDR3 is TGTGCCAGCAGCTTACAGGGGGCTATGCAGCCCCAGCATTTT.

The chain is built from TRBV5-6 and TRBJ2-1, with unresolved D. From germline, CDR1 is SGHDT and CDR2 YYEEEE. Trimming shortened V by 4 bases and J by 1 base, and 12 bases separated the two germline ends. The CDR3 is made up of 15 amino acids. This CDR3 reads CASSRAVESYNEQFF. The CDR3 DNA reads as TGTGCCAGCAGCAGGGCGGTGGAATCCTACAATGAGCAGTTCTTC.

With regard to this clone: Relative to the germline gene, one junction end is altered; a read error may explain this. J is TRBJ1-1 and V is TRBV6-6; D is unresolved. Germline loops: CDR1 MNHNY, CDR2 SVGAGI (reference sequence). The CDR3 length is 11 residues. DNA for the CDR3: TGTGCCAGCCTGGATAACAGTGAAGCTTTCTTT. Amino acids: CASLDNSEAFF.

V and J are TRBV12-5 and TRBJ1-4; D uncertain. Germline lookup yields CDR1 LGHNT and CDR2 FRNRAP. V lost 1 base, J lost 7 bases, and 7 bases lay in between. The CDR3 consists of 13 residues. CDR3 sequence reads: CASGLGSVEKLFF. The CDR3 DNA follows: TGTGCTAGTGGTTTGGGATCGGTTGAAAAACTGTTTTTT.

This clone has only one observation. The rearrangement joins TRBV27 to TRBJ2-7, with 12 bases identical to TRBD2. Germline V gives CDR1 MNHEY, CDR2 SMNVEV (reference sequence). This CDR3 spans 14 amino acids. Trimming at V came to 5 bases and at J to 6 bases, leaving 5 bases not matched to a gene. CDR3 sequence reads: CASSQLAGGGEQYF. In DNA form, the CDR3 reads TGTGCCAGCAGTCAACTAGCGGGGGGTGGCGAGCAGTACTTC.

The gene calls are TRBV2 and TRBJ1-1; TRBD1 matches 8 bases. The CDR3 has 11 residues. V dropped 9 bases and J dropped 13; count of bases not matched to a gene: 10. Per germline, CDR1 SNHLY and CDR2 FYNNEI. The CDR3 protein is CARRIGQGVFF. The CDR3 region has the DNA TGTGCCAGAAGAATAGGACAGGGAGTTTTCTTT.

The chain joins TRBV2 to TRBJ2-7, with D possibly called TRBD1 or TRBD2 (5 bases each). There are 14 residues in the CDR3. With 2 bases removed from V and 9 bases from J, the gap between germline ends came to 17 bases. In germline, CDR1 is SNHLY, CDR2 FYNNEI. CDR3 in DNA: TGTGCCAGCAGTGAAATCGGGTGGGACGACGGGCAGTACTTC. As protein: CASSEIGWDDGQYF.

This chain uses TRBV4-1 with TRBJ2-7; D unresolved. Trimming removed 4 bases at V and 5 bases at J, with 18 bases between. Germline V CDR1 and CDR2: MGHRA, YSYEKL. The CDR3 is made up of 15 amino acids. The CDR3: CASSRTPTGIDEQYF. The CDR3 DNA follows: TGCGCCAGCAGCCGCACCCCGACTGGGATAGACGAGCAGTACTTC.

The chain links TRBV27 to TRBJ2-2; D is perhaps TRBD1 (5 bases). Deletions cut 3 bases from V and 1 base from J, with 12 bases between. Germline V CDR1 and CDR2: MNHEY, SMNVEV (reference sequence). The CDR3 has 16 residues. CDR3 bases: TGTGCCAGCAGTTTTGAAGGGGCAATGAACACCGGGGAGCTGTTTTTT. Translated, it gives CASSFEGAMNTGELFF.

J is TRBJ1-2 and V is TRBV19; no reliable D call. Germline CDR1 LNHDA, CDR2 SQIVND (reference sequence). Trimming took 2 bases from V and 2 from J, leaving 12 bases between them. The CDR3 is 15 residues long. CDR3 sequence reads: CASSILSGINYGYTF. Written as DNA, the CDR3 is TGTGCCAGTAGTATATTGTCCGGGATCAACTATGGCTACACCTTC.

This rearrangement joins TRBV4-1 to TRBJ1-6; TRBD1 matches 7 bases. Germline V CDR1 and CDR2: MGHRA, YSYEKL. CDR3 size: 15 residues. V trimming: 4 bases; J trimming: 10 bases; junction bases outside the gene matches: 10. This chain's CDR3 is CASSPRQGLGSPLHF. The DNA of the CDR3 is TGCGCCAGCAGCCCGAGACAGGGTTTGGGCTCACCCCTCCACTTT.

The rearrangement links TRBV6-1 to TRBJ2-4; D uncertain. This CDR3 has 11 amino acids. Trimming stripped 1 base from V and 10 bases from J, with 5 bases between. Germline V gives CDR1 MNHNS, CDR2 SASEGT. CDR3 DNA sequence: TGTGCCAGCAGTGAAGGCGATATTCAGTACTTC. Protein product: CASSEGDIQYF.

V usage is TRBV2 and J usage is TRBJ2-7; 13 nucleotides line up with TRBD2. CDR1 is SNHLY and CDR2 is FYNNEI in the germline V gene. The CDR3 runs 15 residues. Trimming took 4 bases from V and 1 from J; bases not matched to a gene: 1. This CDR3 is CASSGGLAGSYEQYF. The CDR3 DNA reads as TGTGCCAGCAGTGGGGGACTAGCGGGATCCTACGAGCAGTACTTC.

Notes on this clone: The junction does not match germline at one end; this may be a read error. The chain combines TRBV5-6 with TRBJ2-6; D gene ambiguous. From germline, CDR1 is SGHDT and CDR2 YYEEEE. This CDR3 is built from 13 residues. The CDR3 loop is CASSLPGANVLTF. The CDR3 DNA reads as TGTGCCAGCAGCTTGCCTGGAGCCAACGTCCTGACTTTC.